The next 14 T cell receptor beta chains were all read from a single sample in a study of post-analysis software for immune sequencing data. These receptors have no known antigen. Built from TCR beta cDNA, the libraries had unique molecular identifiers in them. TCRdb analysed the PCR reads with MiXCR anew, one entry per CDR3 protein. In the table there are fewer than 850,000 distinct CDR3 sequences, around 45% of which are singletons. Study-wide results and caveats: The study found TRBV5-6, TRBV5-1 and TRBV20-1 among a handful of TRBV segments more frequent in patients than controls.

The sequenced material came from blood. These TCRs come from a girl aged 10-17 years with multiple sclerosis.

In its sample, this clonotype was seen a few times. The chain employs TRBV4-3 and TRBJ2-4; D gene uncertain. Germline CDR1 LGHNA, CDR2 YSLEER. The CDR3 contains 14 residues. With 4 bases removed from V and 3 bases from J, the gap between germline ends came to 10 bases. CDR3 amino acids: CASSPALVKNIQYF. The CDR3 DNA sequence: TGCGCCAGCAGCCCCGCTCTGGTCAAAAACATTCAGTACTTC.

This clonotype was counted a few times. The CDR3 is CASSLEGTATRETQYF. In DNA, the CDR3 is TGTGCCAGCAGCTTAGAAGGAACGGCCACGAGGGAGACCCAGTACTTC. The chain links TRBV7-9 to TRBJ2-5, with unresolved D. The V gene lost 1 base and the J gene lost 5 bases, with 17 bases spanning the gap. Germline V lookup: CDR1 SEHNR, CDR2 FQNEAQ (reference sequence). The CDR3 extends over 16 amino acids.

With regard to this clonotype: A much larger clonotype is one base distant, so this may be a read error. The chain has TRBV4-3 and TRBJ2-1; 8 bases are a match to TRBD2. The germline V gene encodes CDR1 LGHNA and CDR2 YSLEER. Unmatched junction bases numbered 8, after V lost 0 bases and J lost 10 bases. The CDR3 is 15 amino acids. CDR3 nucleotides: TGCGCCAGCAGCCAAGATAACGGGAGGGAGGGCGAGCAGTTCTTC. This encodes CASSQDNGREGEQFF.

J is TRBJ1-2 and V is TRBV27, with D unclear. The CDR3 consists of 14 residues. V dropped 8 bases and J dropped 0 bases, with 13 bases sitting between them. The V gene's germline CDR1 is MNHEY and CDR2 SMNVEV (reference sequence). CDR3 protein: CASGVTDANYGYTF. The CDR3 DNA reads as TGTGCCAGCGGTGTAACAGATGCTAACTATGGCTACACCTTC.

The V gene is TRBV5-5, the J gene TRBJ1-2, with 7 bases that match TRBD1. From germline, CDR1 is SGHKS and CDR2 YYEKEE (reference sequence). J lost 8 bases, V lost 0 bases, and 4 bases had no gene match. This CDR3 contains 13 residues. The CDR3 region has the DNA TGTGCCAGCAGCTTGGCCGACAGGGAGGGCTACACCTTC. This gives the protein CASSLADREGYTF.

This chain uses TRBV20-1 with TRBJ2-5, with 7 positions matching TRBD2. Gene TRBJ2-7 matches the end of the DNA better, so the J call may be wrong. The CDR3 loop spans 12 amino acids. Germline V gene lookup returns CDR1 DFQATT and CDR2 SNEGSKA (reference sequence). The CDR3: CSASRLAVEQYF. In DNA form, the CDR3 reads TGCAGTGCGAGTCGGCTAGCGGTCGAGCAGTACTTC.

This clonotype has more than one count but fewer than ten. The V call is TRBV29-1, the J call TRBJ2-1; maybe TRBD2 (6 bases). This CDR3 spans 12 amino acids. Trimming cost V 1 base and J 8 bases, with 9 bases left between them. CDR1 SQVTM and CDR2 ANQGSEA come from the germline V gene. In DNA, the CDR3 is TGCAGCGTTGAAGGACTAGTCTATGAGCAGTTCTTC. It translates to CSVEGLVYEQFF.

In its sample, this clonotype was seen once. The CDR3 DNA reads as TGTGCCAGCACTAATTATGGTTTTCGCACAGATACGCAGTATTTT. Protein sequence: CASTNYGFRTDTQYF. The chain combines TRBV12-3 or TRBV12-4 with TRBJ2-3; D call uncertain. The V end lost 7 bases, the J end lost 1 base, and 15 bases lay between the germline ends. This CDR3 contains 15 residues.

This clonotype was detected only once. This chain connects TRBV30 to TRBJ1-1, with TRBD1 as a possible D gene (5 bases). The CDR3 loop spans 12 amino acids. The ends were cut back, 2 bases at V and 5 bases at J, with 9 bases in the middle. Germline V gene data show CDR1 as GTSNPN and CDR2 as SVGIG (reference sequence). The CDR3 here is CAWSNGGTEAFF. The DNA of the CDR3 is TGTGCCTGGAGTAACGGGGGAACTGAAGCTTTCTTT.

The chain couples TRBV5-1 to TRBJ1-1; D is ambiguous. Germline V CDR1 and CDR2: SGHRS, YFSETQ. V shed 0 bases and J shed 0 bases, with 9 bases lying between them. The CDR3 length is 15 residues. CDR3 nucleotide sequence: TGCGCCAGCAGCTTGGATCCGGGGATGAACACTGAAGCTTTCTTT. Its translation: CASSLDPGMNTEAFF. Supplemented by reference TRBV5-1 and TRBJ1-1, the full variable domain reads KAGVTQTPRYLIKTRGQQVTLSCSPISGHRSVSWYQQTPGQGLQFLFEYFSETQRNKGNFPGRFSGRQFSNSRSEMNVSTLELGDSALYLCASSLDPGMNTEAFFGQGTRLTVV.

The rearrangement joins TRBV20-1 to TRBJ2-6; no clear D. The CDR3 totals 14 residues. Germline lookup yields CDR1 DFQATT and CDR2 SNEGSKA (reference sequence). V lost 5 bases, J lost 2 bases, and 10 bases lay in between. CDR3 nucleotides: TGCAGTGCTTGGGCCGTCCCTGGGGCCAACGTCCTGACTTTC. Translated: CSAWAVPGANVLTF.

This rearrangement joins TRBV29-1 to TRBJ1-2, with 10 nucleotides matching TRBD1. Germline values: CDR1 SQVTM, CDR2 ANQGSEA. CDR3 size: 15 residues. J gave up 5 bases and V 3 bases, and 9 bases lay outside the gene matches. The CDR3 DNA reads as TGCAGCGTTGACACCGGGACAGGGGCTAGTTATGGCTACACCTTC. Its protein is CSVDTGTGASYGYTF.

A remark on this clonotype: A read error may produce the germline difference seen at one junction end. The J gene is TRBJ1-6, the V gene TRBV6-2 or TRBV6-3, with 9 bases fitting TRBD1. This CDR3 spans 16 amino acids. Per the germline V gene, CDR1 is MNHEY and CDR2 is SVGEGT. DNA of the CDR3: TGTGCCAGCAGGCAACAGGGGGCGATCTGGAATTCACTCCTCCACTTT. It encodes CASRQQGAIWNSLLHF.

The DNA for the CDR3 is TGCAGTGCTAGAGAGTGGGGCAGGGAAGGTTATGGCTACACCTTC. Protein sequence: CSAREWGREGYGYTF. The rearrangement links TRBV20-1 to TRBJ1-2; possible D gene TRBD1, 5 bases. Per the germline V gene, CDR1 is DFQATT and CDR2 is SNEGSKA (reference sequence). This CDR3 is built from 15 residues. Trimming took off 0 bases at V and 5 bases at J, with 16 bases between the two ends.